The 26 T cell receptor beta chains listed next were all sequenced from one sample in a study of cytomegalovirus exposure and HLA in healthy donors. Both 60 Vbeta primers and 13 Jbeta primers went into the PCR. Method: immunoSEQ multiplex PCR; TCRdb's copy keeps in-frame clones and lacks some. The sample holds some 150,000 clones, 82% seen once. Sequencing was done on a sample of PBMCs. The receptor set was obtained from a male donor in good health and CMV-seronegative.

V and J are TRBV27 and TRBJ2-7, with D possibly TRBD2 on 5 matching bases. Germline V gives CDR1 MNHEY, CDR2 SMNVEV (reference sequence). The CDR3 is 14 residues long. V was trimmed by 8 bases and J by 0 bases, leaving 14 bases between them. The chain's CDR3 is CASALTRDSYEQYF. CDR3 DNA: TGTGCCAGCGCGCTAACCCGGGACTCCTACGAGCAGTACTTC.

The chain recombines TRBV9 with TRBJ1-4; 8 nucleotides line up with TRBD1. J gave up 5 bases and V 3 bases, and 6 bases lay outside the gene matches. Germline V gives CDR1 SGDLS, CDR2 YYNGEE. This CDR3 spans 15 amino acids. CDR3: CASSARTGGNEKLFF. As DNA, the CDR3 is TGTGCCAGCAGCGCTCGAACAGGGGGAAATGAAAAACTGTTTTTT.

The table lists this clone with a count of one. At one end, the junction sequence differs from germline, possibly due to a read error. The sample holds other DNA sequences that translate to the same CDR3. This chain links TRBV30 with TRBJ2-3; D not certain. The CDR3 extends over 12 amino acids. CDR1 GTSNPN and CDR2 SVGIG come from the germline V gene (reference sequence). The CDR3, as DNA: TGCGCCTGGAGACGGGGCACAGATACGCAGTATTTT. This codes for CAWRRGTDTQYF.

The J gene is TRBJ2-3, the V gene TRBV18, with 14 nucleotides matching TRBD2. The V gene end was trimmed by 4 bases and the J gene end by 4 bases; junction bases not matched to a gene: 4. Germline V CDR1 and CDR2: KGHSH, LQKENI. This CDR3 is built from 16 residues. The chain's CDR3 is CASSLGTSGGPDTQYF. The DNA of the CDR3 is TGTGCCAGCTCACTCGGGACTAGCGGGGGCCCAGATACGCAGTATTTT.

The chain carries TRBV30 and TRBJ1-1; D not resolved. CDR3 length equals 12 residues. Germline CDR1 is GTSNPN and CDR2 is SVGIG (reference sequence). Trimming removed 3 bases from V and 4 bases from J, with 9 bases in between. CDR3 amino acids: CAWREGGTEAFF. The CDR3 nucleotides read TGTGCCTGGAGGGAGGGAGGCACTGAAGCTTTCTTT.

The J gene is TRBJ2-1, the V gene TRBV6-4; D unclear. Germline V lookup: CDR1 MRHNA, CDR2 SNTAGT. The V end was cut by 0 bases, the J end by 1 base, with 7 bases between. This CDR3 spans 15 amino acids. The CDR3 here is CASSDSHSSYNEQFF. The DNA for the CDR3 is TGTGCCAGCAGTGACTCCCACAGTTCCTACAATGAGCAGTTCTTC.

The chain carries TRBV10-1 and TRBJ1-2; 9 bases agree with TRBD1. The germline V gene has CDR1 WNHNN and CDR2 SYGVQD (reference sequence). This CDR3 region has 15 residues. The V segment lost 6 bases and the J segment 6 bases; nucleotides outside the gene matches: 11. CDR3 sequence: CASRDRGGCMDGYTF. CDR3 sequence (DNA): TGCGCCAGCAGGGACAGGGGTGGTTGTATGGATGGCTACACCTTC.

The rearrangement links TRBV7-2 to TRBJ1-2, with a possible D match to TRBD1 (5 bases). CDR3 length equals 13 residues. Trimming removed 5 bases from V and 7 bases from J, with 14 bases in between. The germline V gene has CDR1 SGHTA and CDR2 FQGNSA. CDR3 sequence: CASSPTGQGGYTF. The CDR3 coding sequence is TGTGCCAGCAGCCCAACGGGCCAGGGTGGCTACACCTTC.

The CDR3 nucleotides are TGCGCCAGCAGTGCGACTAGGGTCAATGAGCAGTTCTTC. Its translation is CASSATRVNEQFF. The V call is TRBV10-1, the J call TRBJ2-1, with TRBD2 as a possible D gene (6 bases). Germline V lookup: CDR1 WNHNN, CDR2 SYGVQD (reference sequence). This CDR3 is built from 13 residues. V lost 4 bases and J lost 6, with 10 bases in between.

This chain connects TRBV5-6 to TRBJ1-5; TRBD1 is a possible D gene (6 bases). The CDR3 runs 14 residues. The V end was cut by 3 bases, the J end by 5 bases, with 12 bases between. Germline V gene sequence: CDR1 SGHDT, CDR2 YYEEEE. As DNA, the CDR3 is TGTGCCAGCAGCTCACAGGGCGTACATCAGCCCCAGCATTTT. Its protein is CASSSQGVHQPQHF. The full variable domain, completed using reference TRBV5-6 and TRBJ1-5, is DAGVTQSPTHLIKTRGQQVTLRCSPKSGHDTVSWYQQALGQGPQFIFQYYEEEERQRGNFPDRFSGHQFPNYSSELNVNALLLGDSALYLCASSSQGVHQPQHFGDGTRLSIL.

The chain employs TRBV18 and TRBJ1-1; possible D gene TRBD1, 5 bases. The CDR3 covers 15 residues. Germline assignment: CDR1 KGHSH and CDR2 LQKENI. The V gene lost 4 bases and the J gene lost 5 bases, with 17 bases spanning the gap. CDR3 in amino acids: CASSLVIRGGTEAFF. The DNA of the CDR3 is TGTGCCAGCTCACTTGTCATTAGGGGAGGGACTGAAGCTTTCTTT.

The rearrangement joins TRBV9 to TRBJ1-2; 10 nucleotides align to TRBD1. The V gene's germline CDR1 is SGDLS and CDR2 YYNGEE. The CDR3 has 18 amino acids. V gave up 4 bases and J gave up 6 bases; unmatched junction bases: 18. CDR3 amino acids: CASSLRGTGTGDRNGYTF. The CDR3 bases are TGTGCCAGCAGCTTACGCGGCACCGGGACAGGGGACAGGAATGGCTACACCTTC. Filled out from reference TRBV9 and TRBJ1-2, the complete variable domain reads DSGVTQTPKHLITATGQRVTLRCSPRSGDLSVYWYQQSLDQGLQFLIQYYNGEERAKGNILERFSAQQFPDLHSELNLSSLELGDSALYFCASSLRGTGTGDRNGYTFGSGTRLTVV.

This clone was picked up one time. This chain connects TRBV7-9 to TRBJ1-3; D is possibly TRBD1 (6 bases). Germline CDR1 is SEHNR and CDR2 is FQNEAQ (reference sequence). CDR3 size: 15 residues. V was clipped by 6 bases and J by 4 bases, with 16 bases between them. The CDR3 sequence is CASSFTRDNGNTIYF. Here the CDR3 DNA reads TGTGCCAGCAGTTTTACACGGGACAACGGAAACACCATATATTTT.

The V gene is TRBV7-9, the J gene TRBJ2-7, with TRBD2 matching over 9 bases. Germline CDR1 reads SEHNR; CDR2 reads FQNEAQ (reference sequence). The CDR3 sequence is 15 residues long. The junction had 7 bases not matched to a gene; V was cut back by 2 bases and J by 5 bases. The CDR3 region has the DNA TGTGCCAGCAGCTTATTAGGAATAGCGGGAGACGAGCAGTACTTC. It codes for CASSLLGIAGDEQYF. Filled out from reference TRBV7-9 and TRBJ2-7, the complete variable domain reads DTGVSQNPRHKITKRGQNVTFRCDPISEHNRLYWYRQTLGQGPEFLTYFQNEAQLEKSRLLSDRFSAERPKGSFSTLEIQRTEQGDSAMYLCASSLLGIAGDEQYFGPGTRLTVT.

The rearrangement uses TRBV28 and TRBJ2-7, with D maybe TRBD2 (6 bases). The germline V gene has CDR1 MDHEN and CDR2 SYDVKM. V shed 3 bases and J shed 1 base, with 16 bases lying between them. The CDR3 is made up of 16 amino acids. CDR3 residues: CASSFPRTNGSYEQYF. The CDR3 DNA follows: TGTGCCAGCAGTTTTCCCAGGACTAACGGTTCCTACGAGCAGTACTTC.

DNA of the CDR3: TGTGCCAGCAGTGAGGCGGACAGGGGTTTGCCCTACGAGCAGTACTTC. Amino acid sequence: CASSEADRGLPYEQYF. The rearrangement uses TRBV6-1 and TRBJ2-5, with 9 positions matching TRBD1. The tail of the sequence fits TRBJ2-7 better, so the J call may be wrong. The CDR3 is made up of 16 amino acids. Germline V CDR1 and CDR2: MNHNS, SASEGT.

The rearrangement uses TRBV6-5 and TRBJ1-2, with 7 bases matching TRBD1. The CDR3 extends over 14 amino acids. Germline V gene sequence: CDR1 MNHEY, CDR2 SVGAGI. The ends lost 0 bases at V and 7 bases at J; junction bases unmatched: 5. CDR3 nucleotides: TGTGCCAGCAGTTACTCGAGGGGGCCCCTTGGCTACACCTTC. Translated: CASSYSRGPLGYTF.

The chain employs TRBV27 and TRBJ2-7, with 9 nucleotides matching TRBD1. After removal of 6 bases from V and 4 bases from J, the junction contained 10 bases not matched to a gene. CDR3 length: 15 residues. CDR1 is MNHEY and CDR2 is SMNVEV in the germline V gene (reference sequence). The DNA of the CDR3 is TGTGCCAGCAGGATACTCGGGACAGGGTTATACGAGCAGTACTTC. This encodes CASRILGTGLYEQYF.

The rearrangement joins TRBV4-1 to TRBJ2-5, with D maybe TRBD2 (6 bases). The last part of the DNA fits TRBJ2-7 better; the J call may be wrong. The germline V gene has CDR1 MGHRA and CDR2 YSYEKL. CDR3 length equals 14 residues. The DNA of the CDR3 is TGCGCCAGCAGCCAAGTGGTGGGACTGCGCGAGCAGTACTTC. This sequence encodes CASSQVVGLREQYF.

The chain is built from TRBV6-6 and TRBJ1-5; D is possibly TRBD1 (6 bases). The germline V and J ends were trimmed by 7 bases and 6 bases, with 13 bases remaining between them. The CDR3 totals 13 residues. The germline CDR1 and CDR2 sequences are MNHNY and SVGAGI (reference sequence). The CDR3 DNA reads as TGTGCCAGCATACAGGGAGGGGCTCAGCCCCAGCATTTT. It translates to CASIQGGAQPQHF.

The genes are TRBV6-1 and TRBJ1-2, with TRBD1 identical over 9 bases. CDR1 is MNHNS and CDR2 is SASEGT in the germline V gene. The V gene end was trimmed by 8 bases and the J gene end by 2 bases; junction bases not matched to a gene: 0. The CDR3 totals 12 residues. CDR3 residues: CASGQGNYGYTF. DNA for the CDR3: TGTGCCAGCGGACAGGGGAACTATGGCTACACCTTC.

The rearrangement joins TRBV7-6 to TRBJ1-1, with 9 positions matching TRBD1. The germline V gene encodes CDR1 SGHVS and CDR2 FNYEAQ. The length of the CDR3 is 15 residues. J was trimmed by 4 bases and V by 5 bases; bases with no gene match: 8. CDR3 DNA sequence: TGTGCCAGCAGCCCGGACAGGGGATGGGGCACTGAAGCTTTCTTT. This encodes CASSPDRGWGTEAFF. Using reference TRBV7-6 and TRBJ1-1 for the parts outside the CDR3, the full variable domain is GAGVSQSPRYKVTKRGQDVALRCDPISGHVSLYWYRQALGQGPEFLTYFNYEAQQDKSGLPNDRFSAERPEGSISTLTIQRTEQRDSAMYRCASSPDRGWGTEAFFGQGTRLTVV.

The CDR3 reads CASSPAGSVAVETQYF. The CDR3 DNA sequence: TGTGCCAGCAGTCCCGCTGGTTCGGTAGCGGTAGAGACCCAGTACTTC. The chain combines TRBV2 with TRBJ2-7, with D possibly matching TRBD2 (6 bases). The J call may be faulty, since TRBJ2-5 better matches the DNA end. Germline V gene lookup returns CDR1 SNHLY and CDR2 FYNNEI. CDR3 size: 16 residues.

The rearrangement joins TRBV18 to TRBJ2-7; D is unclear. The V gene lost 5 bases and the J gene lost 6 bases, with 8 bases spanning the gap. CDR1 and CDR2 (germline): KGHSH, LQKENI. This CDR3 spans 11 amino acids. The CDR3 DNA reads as TGTGCCAGCTCATCCGAGGTCGAGCAGTACTTC. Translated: CASSSEVEQYF.

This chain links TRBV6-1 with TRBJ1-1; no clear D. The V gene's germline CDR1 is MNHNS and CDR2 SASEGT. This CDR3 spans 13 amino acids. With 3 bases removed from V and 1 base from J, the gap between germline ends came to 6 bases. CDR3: CASSETQNTEAFF. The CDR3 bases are TGTGCCAGCAGTGAGACACAGAACACTGAAGCTTTCTTT.

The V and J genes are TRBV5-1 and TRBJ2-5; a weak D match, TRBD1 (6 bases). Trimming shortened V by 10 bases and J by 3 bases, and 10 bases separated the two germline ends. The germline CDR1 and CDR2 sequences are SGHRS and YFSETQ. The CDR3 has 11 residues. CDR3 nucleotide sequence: TGCGCCTCCCGGACAGAAGAGACCCAGTACTTC. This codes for CASRTEETQYF. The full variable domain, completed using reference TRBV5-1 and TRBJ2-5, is KAGVTQTPRYLIKTRGQQVTLSCSPISGHRSVSWYQQTPGQGLQFLFEYFSETQRNKGNFPGRFSGRQFSNSRSEMNVSTLELGDSALYLCASRTEETQYFGPGTRLLVL.